This T cell receptor beta chain was captured in a study of read filtering for tumor transcriptome and immune sequencing. Study context: Transcriptome libraries were built from DNase-treated RNA. Study findings and constraints: The CD138-negative fraction was mixed bone marrow immune cells, not pure T cells.

Of note for this clonotype: Its antigen remains unknown.

The CDR3 extends over 12 amino acids. CDR1 is SNHLY and CDR2 is FYNNEI in the germline V gene. Trimming removed 6 bases from V and 5 bases from J, with 10 bases in between. This library used around 400 ng RNA and molecular barcoded adaptors spanning alpha/delta and beta/gamma chains. MiXCR was run by TCRdb on the reads, yielding one entry per CDR3 protein. The sample consists of 39,000 or so distinct CDR3 sequences, roughly 13% of them appearing once. The J gene is TRBJ2-5, the V gene TRBV2; possibly TRBD1 for D (7 bases). This sequence was found in a donor aged 40 or older with multiple myeloma. The material sequenced was a population of CD138-negative cells sorted from bone marrow. The CDR3, as DNA: TGTGCCAGCAGAGCAGGGGGGGAGACCCAGTACTTC. Protein product: CASRAGGETQYF.